This passage covers 14 T cell receptor beta chains from one sample sequenced in a study of blood T cell repertoires in COVID-19. Sequencing was performed with immunoSEQ multiplex PCR; in TCRdb, only in-frame clones are kept and a portion is missing. The data contain about 220,000 clones, 83% of them singletons. The specimen sequenced was PBMCs or T cells enriched from blood (not recorded which). These receptor sequences come from a woman aged 45 to 65 who had been exposed to COVID-19.

The chain joins TRBV3-1 (or the pseudogene TRBV3-2) to TRBJ2-3; TRBD2 agrees at 8 bases. V lost 0 bases, J lost 0 bases, and 8 bases stayed unmatched. Germline V gene lookup returns CDR1 LGHDT and CDR2 YNNKEL (reference sequence). This CDR3 region has 18 residues. Written as DNA, the CDR3 is TGTGCCAGCAGCCAAGAGGGCCTTCTAGCGGGTAGCACAGATACGCAGTATTTT. Amino acids: CASSQEGLLAGSTDTQYF.

The genes are TRBV28 and TRBJ1-2; 7 bases line up with TRBD1. The CDR3 runs 15 residues. V lost 5 bases, J lost 5 bases, and 11 bases stayed unmatched. Per germline, CDR1 MDHEN and CDR2 SYDVKM. In DNA, the CDR3 is TGTGCCAGCAGTCCCCGAGACAGGGTTATATATGGCTACACCTTC. Translation gives CASSPRDRVIYGYTF.

This chain connects TRBV30 to TRBJ2-7, with a weak D call TRBD1 (7 bases). V was cut by 4 bases and J by 7 bases, with 20 bases left in between. Germline V CDR1 and CDR2: GTSNPN, SVGIG (reference sequence). There are 14 residues in the CDR3. In nucleotides, the CDR3 is TGTGCCTGGACCGCGGGACAGCCTCTCCAGGAGCAGTACTTC. Protein sequence: CAWTAGQPLQEQYF.

The V and J genes are TRBV18 and TRBJ1-5; D may be TRBD1 (6 bases). The V end lost 2 bases, the J end lost 4 bases, and 18 bases lay between the germline ends. This CDR3 has 17 residues. The V gene's germline CDR1 is KGHSH and CDR2 LQKENI. DNA of the CDR3: TGTGCCAGCTCACCAGTGGCTTCTGGGGGCCTAAATCAGCCCCAGCATTTT. Residues: CASSPVASGGLNQPQHF.

The chain employs TRBV5-4 and TRBJ2-3; 11 bases agree with TRBD2. The CDR3 covers 14 residues. CDR1 SGHNT and CDR2 YYREEE come from the germline V gene (reference sequence). With V trimmed by 4 bases and J by 9 bases, 7 bases remained unmatched. The CDR3 bases are TGTGCCAGCAGCAGACTAGCGGGGACAATGACGCAGTATTTT. It yields the protein CASSRLAGTMTQYF.

The chain joins TRBV6-2 or TRBV6-3 to TRBJ2-3; no clear D. CDR1 is MNHEY, CDR2 SVGEGT, per germline. The V and J ends lost 6 bases and 3 bases respectively, with 10 bases between them. CDR3 size: 13 residues. The CDR3 DNA sequence: TGTGCCAGCAGCCCCTACGTAACAGATACGCAGTATTTT. It codes for CASSPYVTDTQYF.

The chain recombines TRBV5-6 with TRBJ2-2; maybe TRBD2 (6 bases). Germline CDR1 is SGHDT and CDR2 is YYEEEE. This CDR3 has 15 residues. Deletions cut 1 base from V and 3 bases from J, with 10 bases between. As DNA, the CDR3 is TGTGCCAGCAGCTTGAGAAGGGAGGACACCGGGGAGCTGTTTTTT. Translating gives CASSLRREDTGELFF.

Here the CDR3 reads CASSQVGGGHYEQYF. CDR3 sequence (DNA): TGCGCCAGCAGCCAAGTCGGCGGGGGACACTACGAGCAGTACTTC. The chain has TRBV4-1 and TRBJ2-7, with D perhaps matching TRBD2 (7 bases). CDR1 MGHRA and CDR2 YSYEKL come from the germline V gene. The V end was cut by 1 base, the J end by 3 bases, with 13 bases between. This CDR3 is built from 15 residues.

The V and J genes are TRBV6-5 and TRBJ2-5, with D perhaps matching TRBD1 (5 bases). Germline assignment: CDR1 MNHEY and CDR2 SVGAGI. CDR3 length equals 12 residues. Trimming removed 11 bases at V and 3 bases at J, with 13 bases between. The CDR3 loop is CAVGEGEETQYF. CDR3 DNA: TGTGCCGTAGGGGAAGGGGAAGAGACCCAGTACTTC.

This clone was recorded only once. The chain couples TRBV7-6 to TRBJ1-5; D is undetermined. Germline CDR1 and CDR2: SGHVS and FNYEAQ. The V end was cut by 4 bases, the J end by 0 bases, with 4 bases between. CDR3 length: 13 residues. CDR3 DNA: TGTGCCAGCAGCTCCTATAGCAATCAGCCCCAGCATTTT. Translating it yields CASSSYSNQPQHF.

The chain has TRBV27 and TRBJ2-7; 10 positions match TRBD2. The V gene's germline CDR1 is MNHEY and CDR2 SMNVEV (reference sequence). The CDR3 is 15 amino acids. Trimming removed 5 bases from V and 3 bases from J; junction bases left unmatched: 7. Here the CDR3 DNA reads TGTGCCAGCAGTCCCTTTCTAGCGGGGGACTACGAGCAGTACTTC. As protein: CASSPFLAGDYEQYF.

The V and J genes are TRBV6-5 and TRBJ2-6; tentative D call: TRBD2 (5 bases). Germline values: CDR1 MNHEY, CDR2 SVGAGI. CDR3 size: 15 residues. Trimming took 6 bases from V and 0 from J, leaving 9 bases between them. CDR3 in amino acids: CASRRGLSGANVLTF. CDR3 nucleotide sequence: TGTGCCAGCAGGAGAGGGCTCTCTGGGGCCAACGTCCTGACTTTC.

The V and J genes are TRBV19 and TRBJ1-2; no clear D. The CDR3 spans 11 residues. The V gene's germline CDR1 is LNHDA and CDR2 SQIVND (reference sequence). V lost 7 bases, J lost 9 bases, and 12 bases lay in between. CDR3 DNA sequence: TGTGCCAGTAATAACCCCGGGAGCTACACCTTC. Protein sequence: CASNNPGSYTF. Filled out from reference TRBV19 and TRBJ1-2, the complete variable domain reads DGGITQSPKYLFRKEGQNVTLSCEQNLNHDAMYWYRQDPGQGLRLIYYSQIVNDFQKGDIAEGYSVSREKKESFPLTVTSAQKNPTAFYLCASNNPGSYTFGSGTRLTVV.

V usage is TRBV30 and J usage is TRBJ1-2; TRBD1 matches 7 bases. The CDR3 length is 14 residues. Germline V gene sequence: CDR1 GTSNPN, CDR2 SVGIG (reference sequence). The V segment lost 0 bases and the J segment 5 bases; nucleotides outside the gene matches: 6. The CDR3 is CAWSVTGPGYGYTF. The CDR3 region has the DNA TGTGCCTGGAGTGTGACAGGGCCCGGATATGGCTACACCTTC.